This TCR beta chain originates from a study of human T cells and chemical hapten exposure. Study details: Per-sample TCR yield variability stemmed mainly from small pooled library volume differences.

Sample time point: pre-sensitization, week 0. Specified treatment: therapeutic diphenylcyclopropenone sensitization with weekly scalp DPC. Researchers sampled blood before each patch test went on. The sample holds a few counts of this clonotype. Authors' processing steps: Samples contained a median of roughly 96,000 TCRs, with a range of about 23,224 to 690,600. TCRdb redid the calling of the RACE reads with MiXCR, one entry per CDR3 protein. V and J calls and clone size were set by TCRdb, not the authors. Of 250,000 or so distinct CDR3 sequences in the sample, roughly 8% were seen once. The CDR3 covers 15 residues. V was cut by 5 bases and J by 0 bases, with 12 bases left in between. Germline CDR1 is SGHNT and CDR2 is YENEEA.

V usage is TRBV11-3 and J usage is TRBJ2-3, with D possibly matching TRBD1 (6 bases). The TCR comes from a man aged 18 to 35 with alopecia areata. Some clones in this sample may be carry-over from other donors' samples. Sequenced material: whole blood, taken in connection with sensitization to the hapten diphenylcyclopropenone (DPC). CDR3 sequence: CASSTQGQSTDTQYF. The CDR3 DNA reads as TGTGCCAGCAGCACCCAGGGGCAAAGCACAGATACGCAGTATTTT.